Presented here are 26 T cell receptor beta chains from one specimen sequenced in a study of response to subunit inactivated influenza vaccine. TCRdb re-called the RT-PCR reads through MiXCR, storing one row per CDR3 protein. Among hundreds of thousands of distinct CDR3 sequences, around 9.9% were seen once, and the ten largest hold roughly 12%. The sample in question was PBMCs from blood, obtained roughly 6 weeks after vaccination. Receptors originate from a man in his fifties who received an inactivated influenza vaccine.

This chain uses TRBV7-2 with TRBJ2-5; D is uncertain. The length of the CDR3 is 16 residues. Germline V CDR1 and CDR2: SGHTA, FQGNSA. Trimming took off 1 base at V and 2 bases at J, with 14 bases between the two ends. CDR3 sequence reads: CASSLGSSRAQETQYF. The DNA for the CDR3 is TGTGCCAGCAGCTTAGGTAGTAGTAGAGCACAAGAGACCCAGTACTTC.

This clonotype came up a few times. V is TRBV12-3 or TRBV12-4 and J is TRBJ2-5; a possible D gene is TRBD2 (6 bases). V shed 5 bases and J shed 2 bases, with 15 bases lying between them. CDR3 size: 15 residues. The CDR3 here is CASSPYSGTQETQYF. CDR3 DNA sequence: TGTGCCAGCAGTCCATATTCCGGGACTCAAGAGACCCAGTACTTC.

This clonotype has ten or more counts. V usage is TRBV29-1 and J usage is TRBJ2-2; 10 positions match TRBD2. The CDR3 length is 14 residues. The J segment lost 4 bases and the V segment lost 7 bases, leaving 6 bases of the junction unmatched. Germline V gives CDR1 SQVTM, CDR2 ANQGSEA. The CDR3 coding sequence is TGCAGCGGATCACTAGCGGGGTTCACCGGGGAGCTGTTTTTT. Protein sequence: CSGSLAGFTGELFF.

This clonotype turned up a few times. V and J are TRBV15 and TRBJ2-1; 8 bases are shared with TRBD1. V shed 8 bases and J 4 bases; nucleotides not matched to a gene: 4. The CDR3 totals 13 residues. The germline V gene encodes CDR1 LNHNV and CDR2 YYDKDF (reference sequence). The CDR3 nucleotides are TGTGCCACCGGACAGGGCGTTTACAATGAGCAGTTCTTC. Translating it yields CATGQGVYNEQFF.

This chain links TRBV5-1 with TRBJ2-2; 10 bases fit TRBD2. The V and J ends lost 4 bases and 1 base, in that order; junction bases with no gene match: 7. The CDR3 runs 17 residues. CDR1 SGHRS and CDR2 YFSETQ come from the germline V gene. In DNA form, the CDR3 reads TGCGCCAGCAGCCCTACAGGGACTAGCGAGAACACCGGGGAGCTGTTTTTT. Encoded protein: CASSPTGTSENTGELFF.

The genes are TRBV18 and TRBJ2-1, with 9 nucleotides matching TRBD2. The CDR3 is 15 amino acids. Germline CDR1 KGHSH, CDR2 LQKENI. Unmatched junction bases numbered 8, after V lost 4 bases and J lost 7 bases. CDR3 nucleotide sequence: TGTGCCAGCTCACGGACTAGCGTGGGCCAGAATGAGCAGTTCTTC. Translating gives CASSRTSVGQNEQFF.

The J gene is TRBJ2-1, the V gene TRBV5-1; a possible D gene is TRBD2 (6 bases). This CDR3 is 16 amino acids long. Looked up from germline, CDR1 is SGHRS and CDR2 is YFSETQ. V shed 4 bases and J shed 10 bases, with 24 bases lying between them. The CDR3 loop reads CASSHPGDSTGGEQFF. In DNA form, the CDR3 reads TGCGCCAGCAGCCACCCCGGGGACTCGACGGGTGGGGAGCAGTTCTTC.

The chain is built from TRBV7-2 and TRBJ1-3, with a weak D call TRBD1 (5 bases). V dropped 5 bases and J dropped 0 bases, with 8 bases sitting between them. Germline loops: CDR1 SGHTA, CDR2 FQGNSA. The length of the CDR3 is 14 residues. CDR3 bases: TGTGCCAGCAGCCCCCAGGGCTCTGGAAACACCATATATTTT. Translation gives CASSPQGSGNTIYF.

This clonotype was seen more than once but under ten times. The rearrangement links TRBV9 to TRBJ2-7; D remains unclear. The germline CDR1 and CDR2 sequences are SGDLS and YYNGEE. There are 15 residues in the CDR3. The V end lost 0 bases, the J end lost 2 bases, and 12 bases lay between the germline ends. CDR3 protein: CASSVGQASTYEQYF. DNA of the CDR3: TGTGCCAGCAGCGTAGGCCAAGCCTCTACCTACGAGCAGTACTTC.

The chain combines TRBV7-2 with TRBJ2-4; no clear D. The V and J ends lost 5 bases and 6 bases respectively, with 20 bases between them. CDR1 and CDR2 from the germline V gene are SGHTA and FQGNSA. There are 16 residues in the CDR3. CDR3 loop: CASSPGRARVGNIQYF. The CDR3, as DNA: TGTGCCAGCAGCCCAGGACGGGCCCGGGTAGGAAACATTCAGTACTTC.

This clonotype was seen a few times. The V gene is TRBV7-2, the J gene TRBJ2-3; the D is unclear. Germline-derived CDR1 and CDR2 are SGHTA and FQGNSA. Trimming took 5 bases from V and 5 from J, leaving 14 bases between them. The CDR3 is 14 residues long. CDR3 nucleotides: TGTGCCAGCAGCCGACTCTTCGGTCAAGATACGCAGTATTTT. Encoded protein: CASSRLFGQDTQYF.

This clonotype was observed many times. V is TRBV28 and J is TRBJ2-1; 9 bases map to TRBD1. This CDR3 region has 15 residues. Germline CDR1 and CDR2: MDHEN and SYDVKM. Trimming removed 3 bases from V and 4 bases from J; junction bases left unmatched: 4. CDR3 residues: CASSFSGTGYNEQFF. For the CDR3, the DNA is TGTGCCAGCAGTTTCTCCGGGACAGGGTACAATGAGCAGTTCTTC.

The chain combines TRBV6-1 with TRBJ2-1; D possibly uses TRBD1 or TRBD2 (5 bases each). The CDR3 has 13 residues. The germline V gene has CDR1 MNHNS and CDR2 SASEGT. With 6 bases removed from V and 6 bases from J, the gap between germline ends came to 12 bases. CDR3: CASRMGPSNEQFF. The CDR3 nucleotides are TGTGCCAGCAGGATGGGACCCTCCAATGAGCAGTTCTTC.

This chain connects TRBV6-1 to TRBJ1-1; D perhaps matches TRBD1 (6 bases). V gave up 10 bases and J gave up 1 base, with 13 bases separating them. The CDR3 loop spans 13 amino acids. Germline V gives CDR1 MNHNS, CDR2 SASEGT. CDR3 loop: CATPGDKNTEAFF. The CDR3, as DNA: TGTGCCACCCCAGGGGACAAGAACACTGAAGCTTTCTTT.

This clonotype was observed a few times. The V gene is TRBV18, the J gene TRBJ2-1; TRBD1 aligns across 8 bases. J lost 8 bases, V lost 3 bases, and 9 bases had no gene match. CDR1 is KGHSH and CDR2 is LQKENI in the germline V gene. CDR3 length: 15 amino acids. The CDR3 DNA reads as TGTGCCAGCTCACCCCCGGGACAGGCACTCTATGAGCAGTTCTTC. Amino acid sequence: CASSPPGQALYEQFF. The whole variable domain, filled in from reference TRBV18 and TRBJ2-1, reads NAGVMQNPRHLVRRRGQEARLRCSPMKGHSHVYWYRQLPEEGLKFMVYLQKENIIDESGMPKERFSAEFPKEGPSILRIQQVVRGDSAAYFCASSPPGQALYEQFFGPGTRLTVL.

This clonotype has more than one count but fewer than ten. This chain uses TRBV5-1 with TRBJ2-3; TRBD2 agrees at 13 bases. The trim removed 0 bases at V and 0 bases at J, leaving 7 bases unmatched. The CDR3 contains 19 residues. The germline V gene encodes CDR1 SGHRS and CDR2 YFSETQ. This CDR3 reads CASSLAGTSGIQSTDTQYF. Written as DNA, the CDR3 is TGCGCCAGCAGCTTGGCCGGGACTAGCGGGATTCAAAGCACAGATACGCAGTATTTT.

The chain is built from TRBV3-1 and TRBJ1-1, with D perhaps matching TRBD1 (5 bases). V was trimmed by 0 bases and J by 10 bases, leaving 12 bases between them. The germline V gene encodes CDR1 LGHDT and CDR2 YNNKEL (reference sequence). This CDR3 region has 13 residues. The CDR3 DNA follows: TGTGCCAGCAGCCAAGATAAGCTAGGGGCAGCTTTCTTT. Translating gives CASSQDKLGAAFF.

This clonotype was detected a few times. V usage is TRBV7-6 and J usage is TRBJ2-3, with 10 bases lining up with TRBD2. This CDR3 contains 17 residues. J lost 3 bases, V lost 5 bases, and 11 bases had no gene match. Germline CDR1 is SGHVS and CDR2 is FNYEAQ. The CDR3 nucleotides read TGTGCCAGCAGCCTTGGGGCGACTAGCGGGCTAACAGATACGCAGTATTTT. This translates into CASSLGATSGLTDTQYF.

This clonotype was detected a few times. The chain joins TRBV6-2 or TRBV6-3 to TRBJ2-1, with TRBD2 matching 8 bases. This CDR3 has 14 amino acids. V lost 9 bases and J lost 6; bases outside the gene matches: 10. Germline CDR1 and CDR2: MNHEY and SVGEGT. The CDR3 bases are TGTGCCAGTGCAATCGGGGGGGTTGGCAATGAGCAGTTCTTC. Translated, it gives CASAIGGVGNEQFF.

This clonotype has at least ten counts. The V call is TRBV29-1, the J call TRBJ2-7; TRBD2 is a possible D gene (6 bases). This CDR3 comprises 14 residues. Trimming took 4 bases from V and 2 from J, leaving 15 bases between them. Germline-derived CDR1 and CDR2 are SQVTM and ANQGSEA. In DNA, the CDR3 is TGCAGCGTTGTAAGTGGGAGGACCGCCTACGAGCAGTACTTC. Encoded protein: CSVVSGRTAYEQYF.

Many counts were recorded for this clonotype. The chain employs TRBV6-2 or TRBV6-3 and TRBJ2-1; possible D gene TRBD1, 6 bases. The CDR3 spans 13 residues. Trimming shortened V by 8 bases and J by 6 bases, and 14 bases separated the two germline ends. Germline V lookup: CDR1 MNHEY, CDR2 SVGEGT. The CDR3 loop is CASWTVPGNEQFF. CDR3 coding DNA: TGTGCCAGCTGGACAGTGCCAGGCAATGAGCAGTTCTTC.

This clonotype was seen once. CDR3 region: CASSNGQPTDTQYF. The CDR3 DNA reads TGTGCCAGCAGCAACGGACAGCCCACAGATACGCAGTATTTT. V and J are TRBV3-1 and TRBJ2-3; maybe TRBD1 (6 bases). The ends were cut back, 5 bases at V and 2 bases at J, with 11 bases in the middle. CDR1 is LGHDT, CDR2 YNNKEL, per germline (reference sequence). This CDR3 has 14 residues.

V usage is TRBV27 and J usage is TRBJ2-3, with D hard to call. Trimming left V 4 bases short and J 7 bases short, with 18 bases between. The germline CDR1 and CDR2 sequences are MNHEY and SMNVEV (reference sequence). The CDR3 length is 15 residues. CDR3 coding DNA: TGTGCCAGCAGTTCGGTACCCCCAACCCCTAATACGCAGTATTTT. Translated: CASSSVPPTPNTQYF.

This clonotype was seen only a few times. The rearrangement links TRBV6-1 to TRBJ2-7, with D maybe TRBD2 (5 bases). This CDR3 has 13 amino acids. Trimming took off 8 bases at V and 1 base at J, with 12 bases between the two ends. CDR1 and CDR2 from the germline V gene are MNHNS and SASEGT. The CDR3 DNA sequence: TGTGCCAGCGGCGCGAGGGAGTCCTACGAGCAGTACTTC. This encodes CASGARESYEQYF.

In its sample, this clonotype was seen a few times. V usage is TRBV3-1 and J usage is TRBJ2-5; TRBD1 agrees at 8 bases. Losses at the gene ends were 4 bases for V and 5 bases for J; bases not matched to a gene: 6. The CDR3 is 14 amino acids. CDR1 is LGHDT and CDR2 is YNNKEL in the germline V gene (reference sequence). In DNA, the CDR3 is TGTGCCAGCAGCCTCGCAGGGGGCGATGAGACCCAGTACTTC. This translates into CASSLAGGDETQYF.

The rearrangement uses TRBV3-1 and TRBJ2-2; 8 bases match TRBD1. Germline V gives CDR1 LGHDT, CDR2 YNNKEL (reference sequence). V lost 10 bases and J lost 0; bases outside the gene matches: 7. The CDR3 loop spans 15 amino acids. DNA for the CDR3: TGTGCCACCTCCGGACAGGGCTCGAACACCGGGGAGCTGTTTTTT. This translates into CATSGQGSNTGELFF.